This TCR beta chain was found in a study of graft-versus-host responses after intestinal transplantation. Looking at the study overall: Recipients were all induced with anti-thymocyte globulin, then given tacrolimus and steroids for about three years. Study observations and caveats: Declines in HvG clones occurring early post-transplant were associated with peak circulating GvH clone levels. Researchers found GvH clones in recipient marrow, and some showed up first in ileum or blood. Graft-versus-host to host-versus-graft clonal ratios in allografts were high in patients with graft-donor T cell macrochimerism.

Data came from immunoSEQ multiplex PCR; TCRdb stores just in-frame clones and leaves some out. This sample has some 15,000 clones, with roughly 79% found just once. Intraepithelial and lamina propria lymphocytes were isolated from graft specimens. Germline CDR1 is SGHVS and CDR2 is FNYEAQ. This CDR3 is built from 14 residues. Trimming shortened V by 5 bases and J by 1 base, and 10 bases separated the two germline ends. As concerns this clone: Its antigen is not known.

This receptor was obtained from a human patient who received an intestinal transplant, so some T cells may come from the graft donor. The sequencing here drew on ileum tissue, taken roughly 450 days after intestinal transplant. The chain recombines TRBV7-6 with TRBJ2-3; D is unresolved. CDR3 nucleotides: TGTGCCAGCAGCCCGGAGTGGGGCACAGATACGCAGTATTTT. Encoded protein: CASSPEWGTDTQYF. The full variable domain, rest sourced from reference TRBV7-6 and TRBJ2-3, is GAGVSQSPRYKVTKRGQDVALRCDPISGHVSLYWYRQALGQGPEFLTYFNYEAQQDKSGLPNDRFSAERPEGSISTLTIQRTEQRDSAMYRCASSPEWGTDTQYFGPGTRLTVL.